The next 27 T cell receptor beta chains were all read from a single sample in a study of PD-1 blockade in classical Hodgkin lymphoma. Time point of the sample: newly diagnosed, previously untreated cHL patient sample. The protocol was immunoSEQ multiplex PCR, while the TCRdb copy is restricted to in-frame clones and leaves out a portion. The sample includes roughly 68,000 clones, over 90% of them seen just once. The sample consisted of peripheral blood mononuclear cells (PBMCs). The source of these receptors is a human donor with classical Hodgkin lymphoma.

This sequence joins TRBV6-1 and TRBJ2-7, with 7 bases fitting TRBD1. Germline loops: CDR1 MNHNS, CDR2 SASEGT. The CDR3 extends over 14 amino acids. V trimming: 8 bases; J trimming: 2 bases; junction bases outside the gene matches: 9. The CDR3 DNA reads TGTGCCAGCTCCAGGGGGAGCGGTACCTACGAGCAGTACTTC. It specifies CASSRGSGTYEQYF.

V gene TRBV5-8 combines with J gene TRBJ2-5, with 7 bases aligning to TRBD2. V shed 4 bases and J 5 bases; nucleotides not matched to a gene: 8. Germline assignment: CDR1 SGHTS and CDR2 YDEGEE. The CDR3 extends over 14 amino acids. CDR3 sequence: CASSRDYLPETQYF. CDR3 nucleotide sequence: TGTGCCAGCAGCCGGGACTACCTCCCGGAGACCCAGTACTTC.

DNA of the CDR3: TGTGCCAGCAGCCCACCTACTGAAGCTTTCTTT. Its protein is CASSPPTEAFF. V gene TRBV7-2 combines with J gene TRBJ1-1; D ambiguous. V was trimmed by 5 bases and J by 5 bases, leaving 6 bases between them. Germline V gene sequence: CDR1 SGHTA, CDR2 FQGNSA. The CDR3 is 11 residues long.

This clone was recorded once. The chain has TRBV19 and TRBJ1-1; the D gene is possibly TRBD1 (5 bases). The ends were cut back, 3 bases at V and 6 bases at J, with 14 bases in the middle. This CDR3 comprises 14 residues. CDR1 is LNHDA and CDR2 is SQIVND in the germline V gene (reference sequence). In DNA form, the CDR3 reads TGTGCCAGTAGTATTAGTCCGGGGCCTCCTGAAGCTTTCTTT. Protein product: CASSISPGPPEAFF.

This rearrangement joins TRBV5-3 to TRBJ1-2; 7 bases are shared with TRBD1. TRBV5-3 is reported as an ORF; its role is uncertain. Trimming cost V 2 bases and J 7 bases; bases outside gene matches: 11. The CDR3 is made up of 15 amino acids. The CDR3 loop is CARSFWQKGAGGYTF. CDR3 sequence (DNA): TGTGCCAGAAGCTTTTGGCAAAAGGGGGCTGGTGGCTACACCTTC.

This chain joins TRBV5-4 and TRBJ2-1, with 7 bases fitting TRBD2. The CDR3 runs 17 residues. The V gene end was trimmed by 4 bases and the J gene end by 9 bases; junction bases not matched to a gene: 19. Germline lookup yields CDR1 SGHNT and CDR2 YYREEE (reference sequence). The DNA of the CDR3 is TGTGCCAGCAGCCTCCGTACTAGCGCCAGTGAGGTGGGTGAGCAGTTCTTC. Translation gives CASSLRTSASEVGEQFF.

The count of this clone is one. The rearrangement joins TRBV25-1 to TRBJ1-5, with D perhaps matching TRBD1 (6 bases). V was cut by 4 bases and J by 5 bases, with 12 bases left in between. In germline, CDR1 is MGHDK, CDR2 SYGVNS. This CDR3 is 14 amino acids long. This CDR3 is CASSAQGTDQPQHF. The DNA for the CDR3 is TGTGCCAGCAGTGCACAGGGCACTGATCAGCCCCAGCATTTT.

CDR3: CAWSQRGNTQYF. In nucleotides, the CDR3 is TGTGCCTGGAGCCAGAGGGGTAATACGCAGTATTTT. The chain has TRBV30 and TRBJ2-3, with D perhaps TRBD1 or TRBD2 (5 bases each). Per the germline V gene, CDR1 is GTSNPN and CDR2 is SVGIG (reference sequence). CDR3 length: 12 residues. V lost 3 bases, J lost 7 bases, and 11 bases lay in between.

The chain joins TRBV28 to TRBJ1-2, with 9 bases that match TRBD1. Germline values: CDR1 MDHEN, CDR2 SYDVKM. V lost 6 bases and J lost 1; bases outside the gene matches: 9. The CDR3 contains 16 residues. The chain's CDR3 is CASRSPGTGYNYGYTF. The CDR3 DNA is TGTGCCAGCAGATCCCCCGGGACAGGGTATAACTATGGCTACACCTTC.

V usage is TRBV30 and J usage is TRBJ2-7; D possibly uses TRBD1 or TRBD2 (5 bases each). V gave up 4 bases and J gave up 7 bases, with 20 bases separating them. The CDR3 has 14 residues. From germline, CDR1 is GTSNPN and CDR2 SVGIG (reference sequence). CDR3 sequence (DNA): TGTGCCTGGACAAATCCGGGACGGTCGGGGGAGCAGTACTTC. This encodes CAWTNPGRSGEQYF.

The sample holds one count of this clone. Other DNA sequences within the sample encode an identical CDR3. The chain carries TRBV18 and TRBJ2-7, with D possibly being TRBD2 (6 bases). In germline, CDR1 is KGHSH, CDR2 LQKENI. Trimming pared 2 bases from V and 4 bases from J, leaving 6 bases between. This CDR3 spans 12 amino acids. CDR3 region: CASSPGGYEQYF. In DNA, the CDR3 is TGTGCCAGCTCACCAGGGGGGTACGAGCAGTACTTC. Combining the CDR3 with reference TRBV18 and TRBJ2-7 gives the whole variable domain NAGVMQNPRHLVRRRGQEARLRCSPMKGHSHVYWYRQLPEEGLKFMVYLQKENIIDESGMPKERFSAEFPKEGPSILRIQQVVRGDSAAYFCASSPGGYEQYFGPGTRLTVT.

CDR3 residues: CSVEDTDHPNYGYTF. CDR3 in DNA: TGCAGCGTTGAAGATACCGACCACCCTAACTATGGCTACACCTTC. The chain is built from TRBV29-1 and TRBJ1-2, with D uncertain. V lost 0 bases and J 0 bases, leaving 11 bases between the germline ends. In germline, CDR1 is SQVTM, CDR2 ANQGSEA. This CDR3 contains 15 residues.

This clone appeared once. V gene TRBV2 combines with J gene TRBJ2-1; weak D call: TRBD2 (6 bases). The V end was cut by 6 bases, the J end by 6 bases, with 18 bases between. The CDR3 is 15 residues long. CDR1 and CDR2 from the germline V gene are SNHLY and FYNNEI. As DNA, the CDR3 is TGTGCCAGCAGGACCCGGGAGCTGGTAGGCAATGAGCAGTTCTTC. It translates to CASRTRELVGNEQFF. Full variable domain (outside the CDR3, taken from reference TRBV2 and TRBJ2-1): EPEVTQTPSHQVTQMGQEVILRCVPISNHLYFYWYRQILGQKVEFLVSFYNNEISEKSEIFDDQFSVERPDGSNFTLKIRSTKLEDSAMYFCASRTRELVGNEQFFGPGTRLTVL.

DNA of the CDR3: TGTGCCAGCAGTGAATGGGGTGGGGCTCAGCCCCAGCATTTT. Translation gives CASSEWGGAQPQHF. V is TRBV6-1 and J is TRBJ1-5; D is perhaps TRBD1 (5 bases). The CDR3 consists of 14 residues. The germline gives CDR1 MNHNS, CDR2 SASEGT. Trimming left V 2 bases short and J 6 bases short, with 11 bases between.

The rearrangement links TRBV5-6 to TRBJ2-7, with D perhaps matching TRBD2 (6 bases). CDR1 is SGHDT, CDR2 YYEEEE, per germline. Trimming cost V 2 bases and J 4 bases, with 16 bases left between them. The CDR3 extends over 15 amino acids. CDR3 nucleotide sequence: TGTGCCAGCAGCTTCCCTAGCGCGAAGGCTTACGAGCAGTACTTC. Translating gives CASSFPSAKAYEQYF.

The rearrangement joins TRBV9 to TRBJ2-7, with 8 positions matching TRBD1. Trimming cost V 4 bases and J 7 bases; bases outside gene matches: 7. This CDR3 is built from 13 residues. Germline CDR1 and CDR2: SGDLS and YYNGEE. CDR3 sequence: CASSQGQVGEQYF. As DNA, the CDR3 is TGTGCCAGCAGCCAGGGACAGGTCGGAGAGCAGTACTTC. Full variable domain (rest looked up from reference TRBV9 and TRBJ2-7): DSGVTQTPKHLITATGQRVTLRCSPRSGDLSVYWYQQSLDQGLQFLIQYYNGEERAKGNILERFSAQQFPDLHSELNLSSLELGDSALYFCASSQGQVGEQYFGPGTRLTVT.

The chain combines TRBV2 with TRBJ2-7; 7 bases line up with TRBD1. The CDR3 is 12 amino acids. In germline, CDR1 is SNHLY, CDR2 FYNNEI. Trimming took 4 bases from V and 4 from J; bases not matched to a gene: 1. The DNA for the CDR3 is TGTGCCAGCAGTGGGACAGGATACGAGCAGTACTTC. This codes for CASSGTGYEQYF. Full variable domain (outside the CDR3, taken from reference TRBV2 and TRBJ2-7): EPEVTQTPSHQVTQMGQEVILRCVPISNHLYFYWYRQILGQKVEFLVSFYNNEISEKSEIFDDQFSVERPDGSNFTLKIRSTKLEDSAMYFCASSGTGYEQYFGPGTRLTVT.

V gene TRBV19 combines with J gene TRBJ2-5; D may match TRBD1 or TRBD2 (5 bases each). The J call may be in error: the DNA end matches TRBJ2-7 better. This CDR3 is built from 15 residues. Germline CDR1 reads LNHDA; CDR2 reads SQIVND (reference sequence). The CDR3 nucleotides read TGTGCCAGTAGTAAAGGAGGTCAGGGTCCCTACGAGCAGTACTTC. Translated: CASSKGGQGPYEQYF.

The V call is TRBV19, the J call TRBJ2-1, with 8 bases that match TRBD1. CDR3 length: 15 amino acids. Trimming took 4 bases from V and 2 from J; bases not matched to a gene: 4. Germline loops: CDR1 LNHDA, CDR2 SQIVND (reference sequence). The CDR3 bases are TGTGCCAGTAGTACCCCGACAGGGGCCTACAATGAGCAGTTCTTC. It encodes CASSTPTGAYNEQFF.

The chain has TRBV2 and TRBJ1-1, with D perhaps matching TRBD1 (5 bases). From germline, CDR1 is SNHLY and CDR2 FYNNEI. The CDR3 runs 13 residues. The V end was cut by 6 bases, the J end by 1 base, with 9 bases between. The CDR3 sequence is CASRDDRNTEAFF. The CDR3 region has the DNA TGTGCCAGCAGGGATGACAGGAACACTGAAGCTTTCTTT.

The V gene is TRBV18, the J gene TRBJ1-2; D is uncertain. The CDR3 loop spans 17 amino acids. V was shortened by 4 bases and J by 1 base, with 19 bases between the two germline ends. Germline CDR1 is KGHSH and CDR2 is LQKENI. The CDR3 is CASSHLKTVLVNYGYTF. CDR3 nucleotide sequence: TGTGCCAGCTCACACTTGAAGACGGTCCTGGTTAACTATGGCTACACCTTC. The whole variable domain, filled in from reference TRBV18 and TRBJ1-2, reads NAGVMQNPRHLVRRRGQEARLRCSPMKGHSHVYWYRQLPEEGLKFMVYLQKENIIDESGMPKERFSAEFPKEGPSILRIQQVVRGDSAAYFCASSHLKTVLVNYGYTFGSGTRLTVV.

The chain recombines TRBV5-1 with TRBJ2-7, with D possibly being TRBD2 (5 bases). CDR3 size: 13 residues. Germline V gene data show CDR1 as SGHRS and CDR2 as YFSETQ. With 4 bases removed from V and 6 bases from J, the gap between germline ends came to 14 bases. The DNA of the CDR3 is TGCGCCAGCAGCCGGGGTGGGTCATTCGAGCAGTACTTC. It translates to CASSRGGSFEQYF.

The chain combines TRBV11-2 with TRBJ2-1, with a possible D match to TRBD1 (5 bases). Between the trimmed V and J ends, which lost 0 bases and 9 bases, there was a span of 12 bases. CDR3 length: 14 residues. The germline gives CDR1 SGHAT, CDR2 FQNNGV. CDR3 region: CASSLEVQGPEQFF. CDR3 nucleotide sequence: TGTGCCAGCAGCTTAGAGGTTCAGGGCCCTGAGCAGTTCTTC. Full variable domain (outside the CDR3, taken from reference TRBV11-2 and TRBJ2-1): EAGVAQSPRYKIIEKRQSVAFWCNPISGHATLYWYQQILGQGPKLLIQFQNNGVVDDSQLPKDRFSAERLKGVDSTLKIQPAKLEDSAVYLCASSLEVQGPEQFFGPGTRLTVL.

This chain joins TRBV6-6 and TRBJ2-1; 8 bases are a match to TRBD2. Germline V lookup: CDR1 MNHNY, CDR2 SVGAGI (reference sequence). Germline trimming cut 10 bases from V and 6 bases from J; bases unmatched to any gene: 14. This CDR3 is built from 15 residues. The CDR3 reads CATSRSGRDVNEQFF. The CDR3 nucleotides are TGTGCCACCTCACGCAGCGGGAGAGACGTCAATGAGCAGTTCTTC.

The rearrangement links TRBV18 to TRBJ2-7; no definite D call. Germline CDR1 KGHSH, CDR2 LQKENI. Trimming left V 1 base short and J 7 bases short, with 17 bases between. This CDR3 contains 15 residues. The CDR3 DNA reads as TGTGCCAGCTCACCACTACTACCTCTGGGTGATGAGCAGTACTTC. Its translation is CASSPLLPLGDEQYF.

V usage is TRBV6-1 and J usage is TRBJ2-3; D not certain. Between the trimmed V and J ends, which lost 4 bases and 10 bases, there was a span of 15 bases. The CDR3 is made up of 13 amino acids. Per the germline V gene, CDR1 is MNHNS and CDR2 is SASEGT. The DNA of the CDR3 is TGTGCCAGCAGTGCAAACCGGCCCCTTGCGCAGTATTTT. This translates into CASSANRPLAQYF.

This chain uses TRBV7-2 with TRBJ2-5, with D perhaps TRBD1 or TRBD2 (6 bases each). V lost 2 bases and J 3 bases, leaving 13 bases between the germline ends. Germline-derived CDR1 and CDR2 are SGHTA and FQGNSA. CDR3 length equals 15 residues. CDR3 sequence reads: CASSLSIRGEETQYF. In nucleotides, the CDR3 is TGTGCCAGCAGCTTATCCATAAGGGGGGAAGAGACCCAGTACTTC. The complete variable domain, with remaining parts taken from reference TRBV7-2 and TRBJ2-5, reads GAGVSQSPSNKVTEKGKDVELRCDPISGHTALYWYRQSLGQGLEFLIYFQGNSAPDKSGLPSDRFSAERTGGSVSTLTIQRTQQEDSAVYLCASSLSIRGEETQYFGPGTRLLVL.